The 13 T cell receptor beta chains reported below all come from one sample, sequenced in a study of OX40 agonist ivuxolimab in advanced cancers. Clones were sequenced by immunoSEQ multiplex PCR, and TCRdb holds only the in-frame ones, with some missing. The sample shows tens of thousands of clones, around nine tenths of them seen only once. The source material was CD4+ or CD8+ T cells sorted from blood, sampled in a trial of the OX40 agonist ivuxolimab. These receptors were obtained from an adult with an advanced solid tumor such as melanoma, head and neck, liver or kidney cancer.

The chain couples TRBV13 to TRBJ1-3; 8 bases align to TRBD1. Germline CDR1 PRHDT, CDR2 FYEKMQ (reference sequence). V dropped 5 bases and J dropped 4; count of bases not matched to a gene: 7. This CDR3 comprises 15 residues. The CDR3 protein is CASSLSRDRGNTIYF. The CDR3 region has the DNA TGTGCCAGCAGCCTCTCCCGGGACAGGGGAAACACCATATATTTT.

The chain carries TRBV2 and TRBJ1-4; D possibly corresponds to TRBD1 (5 bases). The CDR3 length is 14 residues. The germline V gene has CDR1 SNHLY and CDR2 FYNNEI. Trimming cost V 3 bases and J 4 bases, with 9 bases left between them. CDR3 sequence (DNA): TGTGCCAGCAGTGATTCGGGGGATAATGAAAAACTGTTTTTT. This sequence encodes CASSDSGDNEKLFF.

The rearrangement links TRBV30 to TRBJ1-2; D uncertain. V lost 1 base and J lost 8, with 8 bases in between. CDR1 and CDR2 from the germline V gene are GTSNPN and SVGIG (reference sequence). The CDR3 covers 11 residues. CDR3 bases: TGTGCCTGGAGTGGTTCTCGGGGCTACACCTTC. It codes for CAWSGSRGYTF.

The chain links TRBV4-1 to TRBJ1-5; D is unclear. Trimming took 4 bases from V and 2 from J, leaving 9 bases between them. Germline V gives CDR1 MGHRA, CDR2 YSYEKL. The CDR3 is made up of 14 amino acids. The CDR3 here is CASSPSRGNQPQHF. The DNA for the CDR3 is TGCGCCAGCAGCCCGAGCAGAGGCAATCAGCCCCAGCATTTT.

V gene TRBV19 combines with J gene TRBJ1-2, with 10 bases fitting TRBD1. The trim removed 4 bases at V and 7 bases at J, leaving 3 bases unmatched. The CDR3 has 13 residues. In germline, CDR1 is LNHDA, CDR2 SQIVND (reference sequence). DNA of the CDR3: TGTGCCAGTAGTAGGGACAGGGGAGCTGGCTACACCTTC. Amino acids: CASSRDRGAGYTF.

This sequence joins TRBV5-6 and TRBJ1-2; D gene uncertain. The germline gives CDR1 SGHDT, CDR2 YYEEEE. V was clipped by 4 bases and J by 7 bases, with 8 bases between them. The CDR3 is 11 amino acids. CDR3 sequence (DNA): TGTGCCAGCAGCAATAAAGGTGGCTACACCTTC. It yields the protein CASSNKGGYTF.

The chain has TRBV27 and TRBJ1-5, with a tentative D call TRBD1 (5 bases). The CDR3 is made up of 15 amino acids. V was cut by 2 bases and J by 3 bases, with 11 bases left in between. Germline values: CDR1 MNHEY, CDR2 SMNVEV (reference sequence). The CDR3 DNA sequence: TGTGCCAGCAGTTTAGGATGGGGGATCAATCAGCCCCAGCATTTT. This encodes CASSLGWGINQPQHF.

The chain's CDR3 is CATSRDRTLGGYTF. Here the CDR3 DNA reads TGTGCCACCAGCAGAGATCGAACACTGGGTGGCTACACCTTC. The chain uses TRBV15 and TRBJ1-2; D unclear. With 0 bases removed from V and 7 bases from J, the gap between germline ends came to 12 bases. Germline loops: CDR1 LNHNV, CDR2 YYDKDF (reference sequence). CDR3 length: 14 amino acids. The full variable domain, its missing parts supplied by reference TRBV15 and TRBJ1-2, is DAMVIQNPRYQVTQFGKPVTLSCSQTLNHNVMYWYQQKSSQAPKLLFHYYDKDFNNEADTPDNFQSRRPNTSFCFLDIRSPGLGDTAMYLCATSRDRTLGGYTFGSGTRLTVV.

For the CDR3, the DNA is TGTGCCTGGAAATGGTCGGTCCCCGGGGAGCTGTTTTTT. It encodes CAWKWSVPGELFF. The rearrangement links TRBV30 to TRBJ2-2; D remains unclear. This CDR3 comprises 13 residues. CDR1 GTSNPN and CDR2 SVGIG come from the germline V gene (reference sequence). Trimming took 4 bases from V and 6 from J, leaving 12 bases between them.

The CDR3, as DNA: TGCGCCAGCAGCTTGGCCGTCAGCAACACTGAAGCTTTCTTT. This translates into CASSLAVSNTEAFF. The V call is TRBV5-1, the J call TRBJ1-1; no definite D call. CDR3 length: 14 amino acids. V lost 0 bases and J lost 2, with 8 bases in between. The germline V gene encodes CDR1 SGHRS and CDR2 YFSETQ.

The chain employs TRBV21-1 and TRBJ2-5. TRBV21-1 counts as a pseudogene. The CDR3 extends over 14 amino acids. CDR3 in amino acids: CATLGGPLGETQYF. The CDR3 region has the DNA TGTGCCACCCTCGGGGGCCCCCTCGGGGAGACCCAGTACTTC.

The J gene is TRBJ1-5, the V gene TRBV6-6; D is perhaps TRBD1 (6 bases). V was trimmed by 5 bases and J by 2 bases, leaving 7 bases between them. CDR3 length: 13 amino acids. Germline loops: CDR1 MNHNY, CDR2 SVGAGI (reference sequence). The CDR3 loop is CASSRQGNQPQHF. CDR3 bases: TGTGCCAGCAGTAGACAGGGCAATCAGCCCCAGCATTTT.

The genes are TRBV6-1 and TRBJ1-2; D may be TRBD1 (6 bases). The V and J ends lost 5 bases and 8 bases respectively, with 15 bases between them. Germline assignment: CDR1 MNHNS and CDR2 SASEGT. This CDR3 region has 13 residues. The CDR3 loop reads CASSTGDNLGYTF. The CDR3 DNA follows: TGTGCCAGCAGTACGGGGGACAACCTGGGCTACACCTTC.